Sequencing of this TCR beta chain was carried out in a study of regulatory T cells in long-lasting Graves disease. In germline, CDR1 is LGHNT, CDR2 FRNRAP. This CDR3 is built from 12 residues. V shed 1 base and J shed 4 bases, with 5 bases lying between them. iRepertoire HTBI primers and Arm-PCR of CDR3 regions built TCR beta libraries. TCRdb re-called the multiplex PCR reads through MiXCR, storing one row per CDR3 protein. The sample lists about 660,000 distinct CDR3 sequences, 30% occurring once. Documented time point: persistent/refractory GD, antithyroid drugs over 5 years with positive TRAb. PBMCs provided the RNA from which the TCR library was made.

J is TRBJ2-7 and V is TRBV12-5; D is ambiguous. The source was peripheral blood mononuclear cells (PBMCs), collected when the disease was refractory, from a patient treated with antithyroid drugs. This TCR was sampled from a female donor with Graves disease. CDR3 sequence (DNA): TGTGCTAGTGGTTTGGAGGTGTACGAGCAGTACTTC. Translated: CASGLEVYEQYF.